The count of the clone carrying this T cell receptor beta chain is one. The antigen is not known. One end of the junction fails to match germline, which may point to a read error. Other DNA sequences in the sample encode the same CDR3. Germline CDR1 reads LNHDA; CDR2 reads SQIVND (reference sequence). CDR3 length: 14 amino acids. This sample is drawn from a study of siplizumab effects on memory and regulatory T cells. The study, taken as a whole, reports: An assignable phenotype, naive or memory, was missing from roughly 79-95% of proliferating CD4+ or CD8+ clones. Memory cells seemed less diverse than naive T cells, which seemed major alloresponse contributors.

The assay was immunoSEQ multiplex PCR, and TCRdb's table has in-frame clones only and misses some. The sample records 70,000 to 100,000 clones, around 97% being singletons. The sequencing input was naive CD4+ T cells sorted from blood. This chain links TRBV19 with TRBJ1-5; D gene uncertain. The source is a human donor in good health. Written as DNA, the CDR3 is TGCGCCAGTAGTCTAACAGATAGCAATCAGCCCCAGCATTTT. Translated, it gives CASSLTDSNQPQHF.